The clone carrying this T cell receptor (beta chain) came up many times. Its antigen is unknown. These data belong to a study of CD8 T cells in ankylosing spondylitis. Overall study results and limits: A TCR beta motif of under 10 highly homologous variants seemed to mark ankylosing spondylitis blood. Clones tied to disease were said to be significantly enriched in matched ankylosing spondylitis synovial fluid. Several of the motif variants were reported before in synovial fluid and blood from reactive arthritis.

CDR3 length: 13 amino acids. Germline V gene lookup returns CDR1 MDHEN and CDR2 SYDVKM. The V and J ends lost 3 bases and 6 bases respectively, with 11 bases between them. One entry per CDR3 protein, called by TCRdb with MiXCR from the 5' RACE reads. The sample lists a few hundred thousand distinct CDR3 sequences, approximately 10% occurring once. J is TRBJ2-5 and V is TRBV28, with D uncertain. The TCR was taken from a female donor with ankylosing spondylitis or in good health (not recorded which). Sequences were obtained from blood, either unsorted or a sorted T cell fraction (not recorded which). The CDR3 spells CASSFQVVQTQYF. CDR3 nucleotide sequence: TGTGCCAGCAGTTTCCAGGTTGTACAGACCCAGTACTTC.